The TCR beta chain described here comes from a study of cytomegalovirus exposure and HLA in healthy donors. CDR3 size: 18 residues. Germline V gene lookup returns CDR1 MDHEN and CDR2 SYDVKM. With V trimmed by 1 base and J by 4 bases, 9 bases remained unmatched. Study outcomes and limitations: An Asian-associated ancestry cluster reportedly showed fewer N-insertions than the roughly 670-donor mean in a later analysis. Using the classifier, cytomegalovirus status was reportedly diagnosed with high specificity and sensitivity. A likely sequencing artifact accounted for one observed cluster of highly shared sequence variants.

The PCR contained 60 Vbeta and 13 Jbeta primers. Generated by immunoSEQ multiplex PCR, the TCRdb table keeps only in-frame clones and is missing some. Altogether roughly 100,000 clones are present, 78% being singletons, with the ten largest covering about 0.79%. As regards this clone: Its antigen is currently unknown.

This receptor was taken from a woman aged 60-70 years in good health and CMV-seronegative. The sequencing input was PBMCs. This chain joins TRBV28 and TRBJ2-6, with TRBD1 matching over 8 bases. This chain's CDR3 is CASSLSFTWDRGANVLTF. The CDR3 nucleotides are TGTGCCAGCAGTTTATCCTTTACCTGGGACAGGGGGGCCAACGTCCTGACTTTC.